This TCR beta chain was profiled in a study of molecular identifiers for immune sequencing clone quantification (dated by TCRdb to between 2018 and 2020). Turning to the overall study: For a replicate experiment, the RNA from either about 20,000 or 100,000 naive CD8 T cells was divided into five aliquots, and four of those aliquots went on to sequencing. This methods study used CD8 T cells to benchmark TCR RNA copy counting and molecular-identifier clustering-based TCR repertoire sequencing (MIDCIRS). On the study overall, not on this receptor specifically: In CMV-specific effector cells, clones with more than 20 RNA copies accounted for over 99% of molecules, whereas in naive cells such clones accounted for under 1%. When barcode sub-clustering was not used, chimeric consensus sequences inflated TCR diversity, with chimeras reaching as high as 47%. Modeling indicated about 3 TCR RNA copies recovered per cell, compared with about ten by digital PCR, which implies a capture efficiency of around 30%. Identical TCR molecules sharing a barcode could cause highly expanded clone sizes to be underestimated. A single cell's worth of spiked-in Jurkat TCR RNA was reported detectable even among about 1.1 million naive CD8 T cells. Naive libraries contained spiked-in Jurkat TCR RNA (approximately ten copies' worth), which is not part of the donor repertoire.

In this sample, this clonotype turned up many times. There is no known antigen for this receptor. Base-call qualities are not available, and no considerably larger clone is one nucleotide away. Libraries of naive CD8 T cells were generated from roughly 20,000 to 1,000,000 sorted cells, with 10%, 30% or 50% of the purified RNA used. On a BD FACSAria II, naive CD8 T cells were FACS-sorted as CD8+CD4-CCR7+CD45RA+ and collected into RLT Plus buffer. To test detection sensitivity, Jurkat RNA equivalent to more than 8 TCR copies was spiked into samples of about 19,000-1,000,000 naive CD8 T cells. Enrichment of CD8 T cells was done with RosetteSep CD8+ T Cell Enrichment Cocktail plus Ficoll-Paque, and ACK red cell lysis came afterward. The library was produced with PCR. The instrument was an Illumina HiSeq 4000. Preparation of bulk TCR libraries followed a previously described approach, with the TCR primers listed in Table S5. Total RNA was purified with the Qiagen AllPrep DNA/RNA kit. Before any analysis, reads coming from multiple sequencing runs of the same library were combined into one pool. The authors processed their data as follows. Reads were retained only if the reads had an exact TCR constant sequence, and the retained reads were trimmed to 150 nt and grouped according to their 12-nt molecular barcodes. Reads within each barcode group were sub-clustered using a 15% Levenshtein threshold, and quality-weighted consensus sequences were constructed for each RNA molecule. Non-functional sequences were excluded, and lower-count sequences lying one edit away from another sequence were also excluded. Based on a fit of two negative binomial distributions, barcode sub-clusters having less than 20% of the maximum read count were discarded. TCRdb itself trimmed the public reads at Q25 with fastp, ran MiXCR and retained productive beta chains. Identical CDR3 protein sequences are pooled into one entry, listed with their most common genes and DNA. The V and J calls were not made by the authors but by TCRdb's processing. Recorded for this sample are under 650,000 distinct CDR3 sequences; 20% of them occurred a single time. The ten largest clonotypes hold under 0.95% of the sample.

As encoded in the germline V gene, CDR1 is MNHEY while CDR2 is SVGEGT. The CDR3 spans 15 residues, from the cysteine through the phenylalanine. CDR3 DNA only is kept here, 45 bases in frame from base 1. Trimming at the junction amounts to 1 base on V and 0 bases on J, and the germline ends lie 7 bases apart. This clonotype was obtained from a human donor in good health. Some libraries in this study had Jurkat cell RNA spiked in. Sequencing was performed on naive CD8+ T cells from blood, with Jurkat cell RNA spiked in. According to the study, the label for this sample's cell subset or site signals: FACS-sorted CD8+CD4-CCR7+CD45RA+ naive T cells. Recombination linked TRBV6-2 or TRBV6-3 to TRBJ1-5, with an unclear D gene assignment. The CDR3 amino acid sequence is: CASSYYGPSNQPQHF. The DNA reads TGTGCCAGCAGTTACTACGGGCCTAGCAATCAGCCCCAGCATTTT.